The clone carrying this TCR beta chain has only a few counts. The entry originates in a study of blood T cell repertoires in COVID-19. About the research overall: The origin of the acute and convalescent COVID-19 samples was the United States, Italy and Spain.

This CDR3 is built from 15 residues. Trimming stripped 0 bases from V and 2 bases from J, with 11 bases between. The V gene's germline CDR1 is MGHRA and CDR2 YSYEKL. The study drew participants aged about 18 to 95 years from about two dozen US areas. Cohorts were determined from participant-reported clinical history. Per the authors' pipeline: It was from reference gene primer amplification that nucleated cell counts were estimated. The data were produced by immunoSEQ multiplex PCR, yet TCRdb's version contains in-frame clones alone and is incomplete. V, J and clone size were drawn from that table, and D and trimming were deduced from the DNA. The sample lists 100,000 or so clones, about 86% occurring once.

This receptor was taken from a woman aged 50 to 65 who had recovered from COVID-19. Sequenced: PBMCs or T cells enriched from blood (not recorded which). The chain combines TRBV4-1 with TRBJ2-7, with D perhaps matching TRBD2 (6 bases). CDR3 amino acids: CASSQEIPSAYEQYF. Written as DNA, the CDR3 is TGCGCCAGCAGCCAAGAGATTCCTAGCGCCTACGAGCAGTACTTC.